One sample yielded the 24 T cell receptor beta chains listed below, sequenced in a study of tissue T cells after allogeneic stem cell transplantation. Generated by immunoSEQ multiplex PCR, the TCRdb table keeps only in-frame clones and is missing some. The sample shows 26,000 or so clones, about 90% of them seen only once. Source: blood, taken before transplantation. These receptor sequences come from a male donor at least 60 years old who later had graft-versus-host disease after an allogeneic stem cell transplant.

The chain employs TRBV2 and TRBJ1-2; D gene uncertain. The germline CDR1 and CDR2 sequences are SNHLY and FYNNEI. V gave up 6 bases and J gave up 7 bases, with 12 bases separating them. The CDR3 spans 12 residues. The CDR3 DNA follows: TGTGCCAGCAGCCTACTAGGTTCTGGCTACACCTTC. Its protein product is CASSLLGSGYTF.

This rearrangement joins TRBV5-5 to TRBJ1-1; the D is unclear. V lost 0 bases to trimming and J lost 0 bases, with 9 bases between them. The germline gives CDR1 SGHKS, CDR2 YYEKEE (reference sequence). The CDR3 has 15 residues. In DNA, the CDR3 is TGTGCCAGCAGCTTGGGAGGGCGCATGAACACTGAAGCTTTCTTT. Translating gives CASSLGGRMNTEAFF.

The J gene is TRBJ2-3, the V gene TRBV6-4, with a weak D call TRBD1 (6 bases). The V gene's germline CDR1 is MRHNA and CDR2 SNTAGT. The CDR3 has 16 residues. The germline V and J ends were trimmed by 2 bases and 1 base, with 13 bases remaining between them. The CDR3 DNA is TGTGCCAGCAGTGACACAGGATCAGGGGGCACAGATACGCAGTATTTT. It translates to CASSDTGSGGTDTQYF.

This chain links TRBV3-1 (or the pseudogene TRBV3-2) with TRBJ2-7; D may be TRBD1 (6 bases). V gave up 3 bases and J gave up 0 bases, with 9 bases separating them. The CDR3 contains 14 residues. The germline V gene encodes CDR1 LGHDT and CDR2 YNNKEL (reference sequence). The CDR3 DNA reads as TGTGCCAGCAGCCATGGGGGCAGCTCCTACGAGCAGTACTTC. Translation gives CASSHGGSSYEQYF.

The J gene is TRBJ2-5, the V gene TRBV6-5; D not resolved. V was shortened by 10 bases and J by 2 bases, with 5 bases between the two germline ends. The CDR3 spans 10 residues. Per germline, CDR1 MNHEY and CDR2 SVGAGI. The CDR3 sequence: CATWQETQYF. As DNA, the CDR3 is TGTGCCACCTGGCAAGAGACCCAGTACTTC.

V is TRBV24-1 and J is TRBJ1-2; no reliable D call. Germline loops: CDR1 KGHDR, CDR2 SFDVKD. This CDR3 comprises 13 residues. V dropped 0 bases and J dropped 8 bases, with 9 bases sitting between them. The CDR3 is CATSDLISAGYTF. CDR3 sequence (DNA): TGTGCCACCAGTGATTTGATCAGCGCAGGCTACACCTTC.

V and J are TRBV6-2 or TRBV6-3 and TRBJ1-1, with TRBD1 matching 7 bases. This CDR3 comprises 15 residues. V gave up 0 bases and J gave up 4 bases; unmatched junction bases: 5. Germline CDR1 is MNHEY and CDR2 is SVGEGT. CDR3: CASSYSTQGTTEAFF. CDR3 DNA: TGTGCCAGCAGTTACTCGACACAGGGGACCACTGAAGCTTTCTTT.

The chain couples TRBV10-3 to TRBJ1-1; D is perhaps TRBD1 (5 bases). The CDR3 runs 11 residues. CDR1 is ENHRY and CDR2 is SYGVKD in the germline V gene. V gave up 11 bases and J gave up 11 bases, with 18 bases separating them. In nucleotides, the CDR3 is TGTGCCGTATGGGACTTTAAGGTGGCTTTCTTT. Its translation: CAVWDFKVAFF.

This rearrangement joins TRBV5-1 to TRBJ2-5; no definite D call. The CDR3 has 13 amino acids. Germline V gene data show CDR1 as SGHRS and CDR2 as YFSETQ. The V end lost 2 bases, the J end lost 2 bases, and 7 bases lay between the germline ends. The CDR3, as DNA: TGCGCCAGCAGCTTTAGGTCTCAAGAGACCCAGTACTTC. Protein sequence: CASSFRSQETQYF.

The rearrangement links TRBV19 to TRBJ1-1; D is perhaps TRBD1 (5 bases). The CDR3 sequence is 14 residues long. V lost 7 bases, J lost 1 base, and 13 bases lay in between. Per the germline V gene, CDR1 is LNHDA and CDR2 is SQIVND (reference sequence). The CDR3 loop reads CASTSIGGNTEAFF. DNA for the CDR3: TGTGCCAGTACCTCCATTGGGGGGAACACTGAAGCTTTCTTT.

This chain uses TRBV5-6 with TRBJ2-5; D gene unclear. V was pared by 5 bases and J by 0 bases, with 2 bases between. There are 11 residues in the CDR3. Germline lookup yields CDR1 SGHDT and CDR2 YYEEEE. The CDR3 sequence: CASSNQETQYF. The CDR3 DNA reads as TGTGCCAGCAGTAACCAAGAGACCCAGTACTTC.

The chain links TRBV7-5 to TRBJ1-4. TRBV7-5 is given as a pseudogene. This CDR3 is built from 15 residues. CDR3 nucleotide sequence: TGTGTCAGAAGCTTAGCGTTGGGGGGACGGGAAAAACTGTTTTTT. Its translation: CVRSLALGGREKLFF.

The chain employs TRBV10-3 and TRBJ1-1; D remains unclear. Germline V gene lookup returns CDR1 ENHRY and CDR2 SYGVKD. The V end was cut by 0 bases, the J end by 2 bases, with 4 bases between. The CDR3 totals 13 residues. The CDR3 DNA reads TGTGCCATCAGTGAGTCACAAAACACTGAAGCTTTCTTT. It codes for CAISESQNTEAFF.

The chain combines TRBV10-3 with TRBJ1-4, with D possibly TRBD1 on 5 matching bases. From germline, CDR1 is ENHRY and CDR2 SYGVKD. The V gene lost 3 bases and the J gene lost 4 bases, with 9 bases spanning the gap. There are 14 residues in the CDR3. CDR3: CAISEGTINEKLFF. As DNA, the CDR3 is TGTGCCATCAGTGAAGGGACGATTAATGAAAAACTGTTTTTT.

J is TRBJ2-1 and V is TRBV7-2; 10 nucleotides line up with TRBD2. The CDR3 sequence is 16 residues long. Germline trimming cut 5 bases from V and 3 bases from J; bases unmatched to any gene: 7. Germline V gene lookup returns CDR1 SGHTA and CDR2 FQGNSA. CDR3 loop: CASSVPSGSGYNEQFF. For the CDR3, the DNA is TGTGCCAGCAGCGTTCCTAGCGGGAGCGGCTACAATGAGCAGTTCTTC.

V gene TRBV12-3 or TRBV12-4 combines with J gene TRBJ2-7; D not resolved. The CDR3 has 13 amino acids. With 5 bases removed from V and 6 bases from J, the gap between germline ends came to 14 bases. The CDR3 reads CASSSQVFTEQYF. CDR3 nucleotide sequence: TGTGCCAGCAGTAGTCAGGTATTTACCGAGCAGTACTTC.

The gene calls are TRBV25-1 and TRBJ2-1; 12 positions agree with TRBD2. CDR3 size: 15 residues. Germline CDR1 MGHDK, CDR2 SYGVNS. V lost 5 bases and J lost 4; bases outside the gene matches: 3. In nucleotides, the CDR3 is TGTGCCAGCAGTCGACTAGCGGGAGTTTACAATGAGCAGTTCTTC. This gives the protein CASSRLAGVYNEQFF.

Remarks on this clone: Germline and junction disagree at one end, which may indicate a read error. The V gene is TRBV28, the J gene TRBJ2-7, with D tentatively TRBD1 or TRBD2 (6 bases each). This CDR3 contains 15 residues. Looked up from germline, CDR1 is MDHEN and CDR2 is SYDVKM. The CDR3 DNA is TGTGCCCGCAGCCAAACGGGGGCGGGGCTGGGGGAGCAGTACTTC. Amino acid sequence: CARSQTGAGLGEQYF.

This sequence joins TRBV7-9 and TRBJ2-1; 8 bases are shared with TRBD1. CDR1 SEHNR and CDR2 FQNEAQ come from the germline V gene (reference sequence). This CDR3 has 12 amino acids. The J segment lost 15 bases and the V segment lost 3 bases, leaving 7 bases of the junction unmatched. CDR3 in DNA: TGTGCCAGCAGCTTTACAGGGGGTACCTTGTTCTTC. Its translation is CASSFTGGTLFF. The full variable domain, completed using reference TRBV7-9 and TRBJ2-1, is DTGVSQNPRHKITKRGQNVTFRCDPISEHNRLYWYRQTLGQGPEFLTYFQNEAQLEKSRLLSDRFSAERPKGSFSTLEIQRTEQGDSAMYLCASSFTGGTLFFGPGTRLTVL.

For the CDR3, the DNA is TGCGCCAGCAGCTTGGCGGGGAATGGAAACACCATATATTTT. This gives the protein CASSLAGNGNTIYF. V gene TRBV5-1 combines with J gene TRBJ1-3; D not certain. Germline V gene sequence: CDR1 SGHRS, CDR2 YFSETQ. The CDR3 totals 14 residues. Trimming left V 0 bases short and J 3 bases short, with 7 bases between.

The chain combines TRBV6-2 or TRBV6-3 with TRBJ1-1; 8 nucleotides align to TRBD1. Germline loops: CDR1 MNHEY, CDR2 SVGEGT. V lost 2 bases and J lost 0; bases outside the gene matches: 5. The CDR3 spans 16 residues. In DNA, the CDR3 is TGTGCCAGCAGTTACCAACCGGGACAGGTGAACACTGAAGCTTTCTTT. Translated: CASSYQPGQVNTEAFF.

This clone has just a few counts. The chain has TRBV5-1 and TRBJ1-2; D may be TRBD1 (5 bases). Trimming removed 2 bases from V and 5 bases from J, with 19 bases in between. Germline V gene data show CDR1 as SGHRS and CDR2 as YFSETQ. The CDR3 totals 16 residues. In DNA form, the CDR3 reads TGCGCCAGCAGCTTCAGGGCGCAGCTAAAAAATTATGGCTACACCTTC. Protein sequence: CASSFRAQLKNYGYTF.

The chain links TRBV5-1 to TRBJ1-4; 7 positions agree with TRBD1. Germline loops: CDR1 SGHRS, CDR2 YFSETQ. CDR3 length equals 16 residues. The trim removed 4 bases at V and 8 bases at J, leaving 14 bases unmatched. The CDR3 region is CASSLMGRQGYEKLFF. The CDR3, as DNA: TGCGCCAGCAGCCTCATGGGGCGACAGGGATACGAAAAACTGTTTTTT.

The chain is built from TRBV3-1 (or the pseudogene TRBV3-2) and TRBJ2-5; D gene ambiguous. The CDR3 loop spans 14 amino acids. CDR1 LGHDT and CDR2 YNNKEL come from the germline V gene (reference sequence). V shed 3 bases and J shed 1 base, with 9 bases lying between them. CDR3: CASSQAAIQETQYF. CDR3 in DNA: TGTGCCAGCAGCCAGGCCGCTATCCAAGAGACCCAGTACTTC.